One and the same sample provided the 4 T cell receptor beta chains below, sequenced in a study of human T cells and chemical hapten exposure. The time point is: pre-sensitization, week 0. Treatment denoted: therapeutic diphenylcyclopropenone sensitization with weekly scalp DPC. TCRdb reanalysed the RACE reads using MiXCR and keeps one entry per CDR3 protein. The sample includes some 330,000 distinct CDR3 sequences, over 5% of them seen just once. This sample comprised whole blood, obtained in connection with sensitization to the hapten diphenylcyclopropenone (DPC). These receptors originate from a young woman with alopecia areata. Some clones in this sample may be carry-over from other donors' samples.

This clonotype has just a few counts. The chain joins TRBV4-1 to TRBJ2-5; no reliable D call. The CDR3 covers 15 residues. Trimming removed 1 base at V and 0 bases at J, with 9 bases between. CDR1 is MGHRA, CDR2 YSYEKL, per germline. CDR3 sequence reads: CASSQVFTDQETQYF. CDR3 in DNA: TGCGCCAGCAGCCAAGTTTTCACGGACCAAGAGACCCAGTACTTC.

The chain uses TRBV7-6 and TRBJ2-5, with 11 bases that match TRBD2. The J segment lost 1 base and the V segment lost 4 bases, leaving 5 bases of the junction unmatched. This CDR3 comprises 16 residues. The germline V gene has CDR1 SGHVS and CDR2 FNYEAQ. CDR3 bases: TGTGCCAGCAGCTCTCTAGCGGGGGGAGCCCAAGAGACCCAGTACTTC. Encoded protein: CASSSLAGGAQETQYF.

CDR3 residues: CASSRGPQNTEAFF. The CDR3 coding sequence is TGTGCCAGCAGTAGGGGGCCTCAGAACACTGAAGCTTTCTTT. The chain links TRBV2 to TRBJ1-1; 7 bases line up with TRBD1. With 5 bases clipped from V and 1 base from J, the junction kept 4 bases outside the gene matches. The CDR3 is 14 residues long. Germline CDR1 SNHLY, CDR2 FYNNEI.

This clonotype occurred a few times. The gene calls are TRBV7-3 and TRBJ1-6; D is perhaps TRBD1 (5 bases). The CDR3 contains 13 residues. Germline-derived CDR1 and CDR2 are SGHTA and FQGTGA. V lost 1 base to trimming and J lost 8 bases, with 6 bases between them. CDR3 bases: TGTGCCAGCAGCTTAATGGGGGATTCACCCCTCCACTTT. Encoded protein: CASSLMGDSPLHF.